The sequence of this T cell receptor (beta chain) was determined in a study of post-analysis software for immune sequencing data (dated by TCRdb to the mid-2010s). Study-level background: Recorded disease courses included relapsing-remitting, secondary progressive and progressive-relapsing multiple sclerosis, with some patients lacking subtype annotation. Patient repertoires were compared against roughly 11 previously published healthy control repertoires from donors aged about 6 to 28 years. A subset of samples was prepared in parallel using single-end sample barcoding, then pooled and co-amplified after Illumina adapter ligation.

TCR beta repertoires were profiled from peripheral blood of roughly 13 young patients with multiple sclerosis to demonstrate the VDJtools post-analysis software. Multiple sclerosis patients were children and adolescents aged roughly 6 to 17 years. What the research found in general, with its limitations: When samples were clustered directly using the F measure, samples prepared in the same batch co-clustered strongly, which prompted a batch-effect correction. The control group was slightly older than the multiple sclerosis patient group. Patients showed significantly higher frequencies than controls for a handful of TRBV segments, among them TRBV5-6, TRBV5-1 and TRBV20-1. Normalized Chao1 diversity was significantly lower in multiple sclerosis patients than controls, suggesting substantial peripheral T-cell clonal expansion.

Cut back by 5 bases and 7 bases, the V and J ends lie 11 bases apart. The CDR3 sequence holds 13 residues, the cysteine and phenylalanine included. The sequence is cut down to CDR3 DNA, 39 bases in frame from base 1. CDR1 and CDR2 are read off the germline V gene as SGHAT and FQNNGV. Notes on this clonotype: What this receptor recognizes is not known. No base-level quality is on record; no much larger clone is a single base apart.

Library construction relied on PCR. The sample was run on an Illumina HiSeq 2500. Unique molecular identifiers were incorporated into TCR beta cDNA libraries to reduce PCR and sequencing biases. Every 1 to 10 million input T cells yielded roughly 500,000 cDNA molecules, meaning each molecule approximated one T cell. The patient libraries were prepared and sequenced with the same protocol used for the earlier healthy control dataset. Samples belonging to the same batch were prepared together, multiplexed and sequenced on a shared HiSeq lane. For the original study's pipeline: MIGEC handled the raw barcoded reads, throwing out single-read molecular identifier groups before consensus assembly and CDR3 extraction. VDJtools was used for post-analysis of the clonotype tables, with diversity normalized by down-sampling every dataset to the smallest sample size. Repertoire overlap clustering matched CDR3 amino acid but not nucleotide sequences to correct batch-related cross-sample contamination. The public sequencing data were trimmed at Q25 with fastp and processed into clonotypes with MiXCR by TCRdb, which kept only in-frame beta chains. Records with the same CDR3 protein are collapsed into one entry carrying the most frequent genes and DNA. TCRdb, not the original authors, processed these V and J calls. Present in this sample are fewer than 550,000 distinct CDR3 sequences, about a third of which were seen just once. Clones ranked in the top ten supply approximately 6% of the sample.

Recombination connected TRBV11-2 to TRBJ1-4, with the D gene uncertain. This clonotype originated in a girl younger than 18 with multiple sclerosis. The sequencing input was blood. In nucleotides, the sequence is TGTGCCAGCAGCCAAGGCAAGCGTGAAAAACTGTTTTTT. The resulting protein is CASSQGKREKLFF.